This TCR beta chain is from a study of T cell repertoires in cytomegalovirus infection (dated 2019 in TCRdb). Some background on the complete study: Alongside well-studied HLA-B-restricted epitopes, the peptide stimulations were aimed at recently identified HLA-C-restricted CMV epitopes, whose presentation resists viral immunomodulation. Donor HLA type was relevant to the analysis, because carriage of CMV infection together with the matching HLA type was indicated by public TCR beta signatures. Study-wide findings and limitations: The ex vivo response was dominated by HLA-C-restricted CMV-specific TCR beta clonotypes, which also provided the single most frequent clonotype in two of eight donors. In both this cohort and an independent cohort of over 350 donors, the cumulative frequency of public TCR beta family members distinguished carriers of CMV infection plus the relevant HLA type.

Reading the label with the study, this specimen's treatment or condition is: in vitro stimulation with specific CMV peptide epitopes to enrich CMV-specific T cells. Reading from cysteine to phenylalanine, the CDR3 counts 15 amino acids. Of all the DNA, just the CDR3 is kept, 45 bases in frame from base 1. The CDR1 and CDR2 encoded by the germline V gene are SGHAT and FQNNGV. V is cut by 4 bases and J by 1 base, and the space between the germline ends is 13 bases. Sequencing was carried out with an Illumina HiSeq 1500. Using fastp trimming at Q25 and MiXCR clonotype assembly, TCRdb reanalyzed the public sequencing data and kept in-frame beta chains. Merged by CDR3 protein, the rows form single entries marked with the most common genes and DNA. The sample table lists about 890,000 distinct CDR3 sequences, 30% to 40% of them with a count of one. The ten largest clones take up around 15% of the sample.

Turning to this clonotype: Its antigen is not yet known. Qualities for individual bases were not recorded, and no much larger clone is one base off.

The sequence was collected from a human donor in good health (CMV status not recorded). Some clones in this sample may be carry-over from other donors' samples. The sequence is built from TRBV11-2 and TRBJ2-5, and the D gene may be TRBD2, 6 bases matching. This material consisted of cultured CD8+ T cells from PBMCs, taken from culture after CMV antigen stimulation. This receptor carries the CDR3 CASSSPGEPQETQYF. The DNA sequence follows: TGTGCCAGCAGCTCTCCGGGGGAGCCCCAAGAGACCCAGTACTTC.